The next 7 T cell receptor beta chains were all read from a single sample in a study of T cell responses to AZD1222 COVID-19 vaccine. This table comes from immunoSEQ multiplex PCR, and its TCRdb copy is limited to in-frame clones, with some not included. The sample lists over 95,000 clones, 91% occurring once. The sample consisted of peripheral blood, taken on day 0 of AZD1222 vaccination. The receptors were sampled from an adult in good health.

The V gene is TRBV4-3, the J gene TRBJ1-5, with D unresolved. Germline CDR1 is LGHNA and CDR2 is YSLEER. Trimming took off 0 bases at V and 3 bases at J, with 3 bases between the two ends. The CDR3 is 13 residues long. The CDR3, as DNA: TGCGCCAGCAGCCAAGATACCAATCAGCCCCAGCATTTT. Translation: CASSQDTNQPQHF.

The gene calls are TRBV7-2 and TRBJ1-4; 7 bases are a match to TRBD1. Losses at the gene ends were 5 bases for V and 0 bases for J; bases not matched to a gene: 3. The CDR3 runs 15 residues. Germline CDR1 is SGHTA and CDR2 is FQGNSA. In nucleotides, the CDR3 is TGTGCCAGCAGCGCCGGGACAGCAACTAATGAAAAACTGTTTTTT. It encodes CASSAGTATNEKLFF.

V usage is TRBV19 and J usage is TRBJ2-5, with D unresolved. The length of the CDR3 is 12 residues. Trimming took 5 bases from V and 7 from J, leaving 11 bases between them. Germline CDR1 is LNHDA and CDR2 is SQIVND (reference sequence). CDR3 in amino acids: CASSPHGWTQYF. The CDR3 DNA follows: TGTGCCAGTAGTCCACACGGTTGGACCCAGTACTTC.

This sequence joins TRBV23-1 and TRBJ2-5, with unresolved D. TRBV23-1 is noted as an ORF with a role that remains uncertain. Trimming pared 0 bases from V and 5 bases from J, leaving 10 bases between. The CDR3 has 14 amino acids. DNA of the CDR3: TGCGCCAGCAGTCAATCTTCAGGTGTCGAGACCCAGTACTTC. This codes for CASSQSSGVETQYF.

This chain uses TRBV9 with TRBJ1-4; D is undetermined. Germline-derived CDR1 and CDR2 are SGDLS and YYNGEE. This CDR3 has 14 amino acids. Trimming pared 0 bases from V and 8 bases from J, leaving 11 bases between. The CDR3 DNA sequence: TGTGCCAGCAGCGTAGGCCCGGGCGAGGAAAAACTGTTTTTT. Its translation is CASSVGPGEEKLFF.

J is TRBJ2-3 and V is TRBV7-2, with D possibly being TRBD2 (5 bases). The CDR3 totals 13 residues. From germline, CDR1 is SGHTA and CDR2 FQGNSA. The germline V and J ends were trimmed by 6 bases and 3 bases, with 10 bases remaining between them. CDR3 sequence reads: CASRQRLTDTQYF. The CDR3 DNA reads TGTGCCAGCAGACAGCGGCTAACAGATACGCAGTATTTT.

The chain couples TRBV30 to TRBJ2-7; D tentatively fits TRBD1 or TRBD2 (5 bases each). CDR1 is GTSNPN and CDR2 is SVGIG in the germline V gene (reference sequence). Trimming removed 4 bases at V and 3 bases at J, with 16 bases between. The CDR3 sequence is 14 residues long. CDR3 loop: CAWNGAGGYYEQYF. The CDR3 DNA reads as TGTGCCTGGAACGGGGCAGGAGGTTACTACGAGCAGTACTTC.